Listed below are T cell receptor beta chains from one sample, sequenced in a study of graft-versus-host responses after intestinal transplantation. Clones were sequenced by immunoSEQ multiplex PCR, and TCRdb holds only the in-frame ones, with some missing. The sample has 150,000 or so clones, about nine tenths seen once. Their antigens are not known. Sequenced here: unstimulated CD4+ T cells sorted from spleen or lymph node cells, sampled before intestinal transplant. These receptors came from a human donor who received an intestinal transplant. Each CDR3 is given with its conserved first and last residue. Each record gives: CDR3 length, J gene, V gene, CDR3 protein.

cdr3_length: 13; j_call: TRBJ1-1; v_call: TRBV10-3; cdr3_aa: CAISGGRETEAFF
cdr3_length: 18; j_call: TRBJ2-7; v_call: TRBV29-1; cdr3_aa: CSVEAGTSGSGFTYEQYF
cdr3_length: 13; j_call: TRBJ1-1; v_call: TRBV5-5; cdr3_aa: CASSRQEGTEAFF
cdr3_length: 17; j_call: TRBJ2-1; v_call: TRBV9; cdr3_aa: CASSVVTGLAGDNEQFF
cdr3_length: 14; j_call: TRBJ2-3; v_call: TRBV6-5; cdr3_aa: CASGRTGQADTQYF
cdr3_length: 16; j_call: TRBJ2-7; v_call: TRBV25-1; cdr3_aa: CASSDSPGRGDYEQYF
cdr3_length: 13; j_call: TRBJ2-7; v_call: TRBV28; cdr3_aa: CASSPEATGEQYF
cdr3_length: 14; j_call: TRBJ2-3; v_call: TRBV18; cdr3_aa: CASSPPTPGDTQYF
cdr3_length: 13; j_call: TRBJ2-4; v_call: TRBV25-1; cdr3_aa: CASSDASPDIQYF
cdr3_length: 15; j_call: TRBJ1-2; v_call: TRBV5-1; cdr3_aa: CASQQGVRGGYGYTF
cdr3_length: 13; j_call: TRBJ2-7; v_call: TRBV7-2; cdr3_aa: CASSSHRGGEQYF
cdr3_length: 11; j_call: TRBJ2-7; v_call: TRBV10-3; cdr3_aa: CAISELGEQYF